This T cell receptor (beta chain) originates from a study of T-cell memory formation after mild COVID-19. Overall study results and limits: CD4/CD8 balance held among clones contracting day 15 to 85, and later expanders leaned CD4+.

In the case of this clonotype: The antigen is unknown.

Germline V CDR1 and CDR2: SGHTA, FQGTGA. CDR3 length equals 13 residues. Trimming stripped 5 bases from V and 4 bases from J, with 8 bases between. TCRdb redid the calling of the 5' RACE reads with MiXCR, one entry per CDR3 protein. Here the sample spans about 430,000 distinct CDR3 sequences, 24% being singletons. This sequence originates from an adult woman who had mild COVID-19 (a few samples of this study predate the infection). Cell type and time point are not known. The sample taken for sequencing was PBMCs or a T cell subset sorted from them (not recorded which). The V gene is TRBV7-3, the J gene TRBJ2-2, with D unresolved. CDR3 in DNA: TGTGCCAGCAGCCAAACCGTCACCGGGGAGCTGTTTTTT. It yields the protein CASSQTVTGELFF.